The clone carrying this T cell receptor beta chain was seen once. Its antigen is undetermined. These data are taken from a study of PD-L1 blockade in urothelial cancer. Study as a whole: As for prior chemotherapy regimens, patients had received 0 to 3. Blood was subjected to analysis at 3 weeks (second dose) and 6 weeks following treatment start.

Sequencing was performed with immunoSEQ multiplex PCR; in TCRdb, only in-frame clones are kept and a portion is missing. The sample yields about 95,000 clones, 90% seen once. Study-level results: It was durable-benefit patients whose tumor-associated blood clones expanded more at 3 weeks.

Trimming cost V 3 bases and J 1 base, with 11 bases left between them. The CDR3 has 16 residues. Germline assignment: CDR1 SGDLS and CDR2 YYNGEE. Time point defined: pretreatment peripheral blood. The V call is TRBV9, the J call TRBJ2-6; tentative D call: TRBD1 (5 bases). Sequencing used PBMCs, obtained around atezolizumab (anti-PD-L1) treatment. This TCR came from a man in his sixties with urothelial cancer. The CDR3 is CASSGIGASGANVLTF. The CDR3 coding sequence is TGTGCCAGCAGCGGTATTGGGGCGTCTGGGGCCAACGTCCTGACTTTC.